A selection of T cell receptor beta chains follows, all from one sample in a study of T cells after yellow fever vaccination. TCRdb ran MiXCR on the 5' RACE reads and lists one entry per CDR3 protein. This sample carries hundreds of thousands of distinct CDR3 sequences, around 19% of them seen once, and the ten largest clones take 18%. Sequenced material: PBMCs, taken before the yellow fever booster vaccination. Every receptor here comes from a man younger than 35 who received the YFV17D yellow fever vaccine. Both conserved end residues are part of each CDR3. Each record gives: clone size, V gene, J gene, D gene, CDR3 DNA, CDR3 protein. A D gene is named only where the DNA matches it firmly. Rows may omit the clone size; those that give it use once, few, many or a size class.

>many|TRBV7-2|TRBJ2-1|NA
TGTGCCAGCAGCTTTGGCGGGGCCCGCTCCTACAATGAGCAGTTCTTC
CASSFGGARSYNEQFF
>few|TRBV5-1|TRBJ1-1|NA
TGCGCCAGCAGCCAAGGGACGCTGGGAACTGAAGCTTTCTTT
CASSQGTLGTEAFF
>NA|TRBV7-9|TRBJ2-5|TRBD1
TGTGCCAGCAGCTCGAGACAGGGATTTAGGGAGACCCAGTACTTC
CASSSRQGFRETQYF
>NA|TRBV7-9|TRBJ1-1|TRBD1
TGTGCCAGCAGCTTAACAGCGACAGGGGATAGTTACACTGAAGCTTTCTTT
CASSLTATGDSYTEAFF
>many|TRBV12-3/TRBV12-4|TRBJ2-1|NA
TGTGCCAGCACCCTACAGGGATTCAACAATGAGCAGTTCTTC
CASTLQGFNNEQFF
>few|TRBV30|TRBJ1-2|NA
TGTGCCTGGATCCCGGGCGGATATTACGGCTACACCTTC
CAWIPGGYYGYTF
>few|TRBV10-3|TRBJ2-3|NA
TGTGCCATCAGCCTCAGGGAAAGCACAGATACGCAGTATTTT
CAISLRESTDTQYF
>few|TRBV28|TRBJ2-1|NA
TGTGCCAGCCACTCGGGGCCTTACTCCTACAATGAGCAGTTCTTC
CASHSGPYSYNEQFF
>few|TRBV5-4|TRBJ2-7|NA
TGTGCCAGCAGCTTGGCCGGGGCGGTCTACGAGCAGTACTTC
CASSLAGAVYEQYF
>NA|TRBV20-1|TRBJ1-1|TRBD1
TGCAGTGAGGGACAGGGGAACACTGAAGCTTTCTTT
CSEGQGNTEAFF
>NA|TRBV7-6|TRBJ2-3|TRBD1
TGTGCCAGCAGCTTTTGGACAGGGAGTGGCACAGATACGCAGTATTTT
CASSFWTGSGTDTQYF
>NA|TRBV7-2|TRBJ2-3|TRBD2
TGTGCCAGCAGCCTCCTAGCGGGGGGTACCACAGATACGCAGTATTTT
CASSLLAGGTTDTQYF
>few|TRBV20-1|TRBJ1-2|NA
TGCAGTGCTATTATCCGGGACAAAGGCTATGGCTACACCTTC
CSAIIRDKGYGYTF
>NA|TRBV20-1|TRBJ1-1|NA
TGCAGCACCGGGACAATCCAGATGGACACTGAAGCTTTCTTT
CSTGTIQMDTEAFF
>few|TRBV12-3/TRBV12-4|TRBJ2-1|NA
TGTGCCAGCAGCACCCAACCCCGTAGCTCCTACAATGAGCAGTTCTTC
CASSTQPRSSYNEQFF
>few|TRBV6-2/TRBV6-3|TRBJ2-1|NA
TGTGCCAGCACCCCTTCGGGGACTGAGCAGTTCTTC
CASTPSGTEQFF